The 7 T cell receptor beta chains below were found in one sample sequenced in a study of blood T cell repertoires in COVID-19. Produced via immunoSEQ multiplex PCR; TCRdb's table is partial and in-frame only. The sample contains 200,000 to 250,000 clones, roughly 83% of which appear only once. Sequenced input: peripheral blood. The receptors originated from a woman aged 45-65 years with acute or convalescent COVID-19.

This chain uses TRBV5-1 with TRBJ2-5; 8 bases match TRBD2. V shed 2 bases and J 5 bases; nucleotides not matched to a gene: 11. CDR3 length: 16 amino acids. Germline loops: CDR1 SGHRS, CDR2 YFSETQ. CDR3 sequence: CASSFGTREVRETQYF. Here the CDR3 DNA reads TGCGCCAGCAGCTTCGGTACGCGGGAGGTGCGGGAGACCCAGTACTTC.

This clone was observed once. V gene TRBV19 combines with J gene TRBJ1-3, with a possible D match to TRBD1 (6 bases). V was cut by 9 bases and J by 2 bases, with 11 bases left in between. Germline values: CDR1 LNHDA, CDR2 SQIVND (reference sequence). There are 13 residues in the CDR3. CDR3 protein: CASQTGTGNTIYF. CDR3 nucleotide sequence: TGTGCCAGCCAAACAGGGACTGGAAACACCATATATTTT. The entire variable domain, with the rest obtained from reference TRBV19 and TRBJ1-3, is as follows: DGGITQSPKYLFRKEGQNVTLSCEQNLNHDAMYWYRQDPGQGLRLIYYSQIVNDFQKGDIAEGYSVSREKKESFPLTVTSAQKNPTAFYLCASQTGTGNTIYFGEGSWLTVV.

The CDR3 spells CASSLRLAQGFRGYTF. The DNA of the CDR3 is TGTGCCAGCAGTTTAAGATTGGCACAGGGGTTTCGCGGCTACACCTTC. The chain employs TRBV27 and TRBJ1-2, with TRBD1 identical over 7 bases. CDR3 size: 16 residues. Germline trimming cut 2 bases from V and 8 bases from J; bases unmatched to any gene: 14. The germline CDR1 and CDR2 sequences are MNHEY and SMNVEV (reference sequence).

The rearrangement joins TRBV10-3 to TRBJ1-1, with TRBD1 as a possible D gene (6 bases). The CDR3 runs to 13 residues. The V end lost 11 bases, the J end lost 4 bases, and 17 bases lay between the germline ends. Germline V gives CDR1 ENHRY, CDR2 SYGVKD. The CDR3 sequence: CASGVTQGTEAFF. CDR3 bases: TGTGCCTCAGGGGTGACACAGGGCACTGAAGCTTTCTTT.

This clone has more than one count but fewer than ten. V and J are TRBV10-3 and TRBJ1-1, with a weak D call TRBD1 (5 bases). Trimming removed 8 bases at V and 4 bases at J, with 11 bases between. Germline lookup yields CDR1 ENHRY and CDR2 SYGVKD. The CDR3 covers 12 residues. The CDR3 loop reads CAIGGRATEAFF. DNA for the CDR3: TGTGCCATCGGGGGGAGGGCCACTGAAGCTTTCTTT.

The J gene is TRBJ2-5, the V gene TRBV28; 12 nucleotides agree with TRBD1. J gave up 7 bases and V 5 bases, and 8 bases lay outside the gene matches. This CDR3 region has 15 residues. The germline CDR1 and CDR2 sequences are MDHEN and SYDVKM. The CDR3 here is CASSIPGQGAWTQYF. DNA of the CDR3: TGTGCCAGCAGTATTCCGGGACAGGGGGCGTGGACCCAGTACTTC.

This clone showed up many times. CDR3 region: CATSRGTGSGLGKNIQYF. The DNA for the CDR3 is TGTGCCACCAGCAGAGGGACAGGCAGTGGTTTGGGCAAAAACATTCAGTACTTC. The V gene is TRBV15, the J gene TRBJ2-4; 7 nucleotides align to TRBD1. Per germline, CDR1 LNHNV and CDR2 YYDKDF (reference sequence). There are 18 residues in the CDR3. Trimming removed 1 base from V and 3 bases from J; junction bases left unmatched: 12.